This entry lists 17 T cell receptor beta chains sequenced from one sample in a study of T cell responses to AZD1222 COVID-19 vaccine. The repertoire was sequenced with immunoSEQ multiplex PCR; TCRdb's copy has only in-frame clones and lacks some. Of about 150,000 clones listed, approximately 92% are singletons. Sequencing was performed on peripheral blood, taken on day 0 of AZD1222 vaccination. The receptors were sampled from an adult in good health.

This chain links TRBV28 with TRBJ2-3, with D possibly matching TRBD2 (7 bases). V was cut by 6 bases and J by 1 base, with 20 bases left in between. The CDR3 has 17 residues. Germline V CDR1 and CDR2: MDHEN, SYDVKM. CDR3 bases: TGTGCCAGCAGCCCCCTCATGGGGGGGGGCGGCACAGATACGCAGTATTTT. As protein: CASSPLMGGGGTDTQYF.

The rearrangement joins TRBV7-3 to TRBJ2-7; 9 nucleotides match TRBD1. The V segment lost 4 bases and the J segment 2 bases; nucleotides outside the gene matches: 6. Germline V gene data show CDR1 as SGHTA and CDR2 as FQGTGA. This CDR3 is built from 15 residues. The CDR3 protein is CASSWAGTGPYEQYF. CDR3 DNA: TGTGCCAGCAGCTGGGCCGGGACAGGGCCCTACGAGCAGTACTTC.

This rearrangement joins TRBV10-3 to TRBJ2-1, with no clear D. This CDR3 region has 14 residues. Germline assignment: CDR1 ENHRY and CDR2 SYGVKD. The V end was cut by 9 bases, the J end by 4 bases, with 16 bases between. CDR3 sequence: CAIGPADTYNEQFF. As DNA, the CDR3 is TGTGCCATTGGGCCCGCAGACACGTACAATGAGCAGTTCTTC.

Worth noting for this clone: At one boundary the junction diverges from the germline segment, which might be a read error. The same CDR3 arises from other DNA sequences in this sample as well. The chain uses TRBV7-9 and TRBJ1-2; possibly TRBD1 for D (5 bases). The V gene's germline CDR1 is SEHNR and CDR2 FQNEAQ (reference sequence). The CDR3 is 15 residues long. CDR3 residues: CASSLDGANNYGYTF. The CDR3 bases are TGTGCCAGCAGTTTAGACGGGGCTAATAACTATGGCTACACCTTC.

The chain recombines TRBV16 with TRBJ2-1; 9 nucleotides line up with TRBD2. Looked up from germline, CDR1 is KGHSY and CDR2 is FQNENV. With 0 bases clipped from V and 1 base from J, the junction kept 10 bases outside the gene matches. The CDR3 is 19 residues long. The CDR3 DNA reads TGTGCCAGCAGCCAATCGATAGCGGGGGCTGGACGTTCCTACAATGAGCAGTTCTTC. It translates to CASSQSIAGAGRSYNEQFF.

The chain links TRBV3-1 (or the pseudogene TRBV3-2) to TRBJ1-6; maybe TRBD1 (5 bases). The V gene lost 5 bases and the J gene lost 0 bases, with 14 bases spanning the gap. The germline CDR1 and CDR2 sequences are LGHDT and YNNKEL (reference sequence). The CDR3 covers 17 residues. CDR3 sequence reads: CASSRGVGSSYNSPLHF. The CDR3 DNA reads TGTGCCAGCAGCAGAGGGGTGGGGAGCTCCTATAATTCACCCCTCCACTTT.

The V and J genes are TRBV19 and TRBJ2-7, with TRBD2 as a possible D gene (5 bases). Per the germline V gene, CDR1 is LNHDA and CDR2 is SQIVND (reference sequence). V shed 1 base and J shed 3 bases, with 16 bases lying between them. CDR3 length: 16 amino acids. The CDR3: CASSIGRSSTGYEQYF. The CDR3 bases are TGTGCCAGTAGTATAGGGAGGAGCTCCACGGGCTACGAGCAGTACTTC.

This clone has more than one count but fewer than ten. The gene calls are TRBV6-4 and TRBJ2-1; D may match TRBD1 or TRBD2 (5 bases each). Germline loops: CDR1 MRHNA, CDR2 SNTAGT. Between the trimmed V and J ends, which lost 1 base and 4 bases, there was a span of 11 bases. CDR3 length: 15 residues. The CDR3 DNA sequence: TGTGCCAGCAGTGACTGGGCAGGGAGTTACAATGAGCAGTTCTTC. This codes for CASSDWAGSYNEQFF.

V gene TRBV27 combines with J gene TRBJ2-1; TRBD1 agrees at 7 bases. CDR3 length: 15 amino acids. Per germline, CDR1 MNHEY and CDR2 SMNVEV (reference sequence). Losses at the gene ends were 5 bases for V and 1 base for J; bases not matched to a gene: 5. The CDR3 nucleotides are TGTGCCAGCAGTCCGCGACAGGGATCCTACAATGAGCAGTTCTTC. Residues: CASSPRQGSYNEQFF.

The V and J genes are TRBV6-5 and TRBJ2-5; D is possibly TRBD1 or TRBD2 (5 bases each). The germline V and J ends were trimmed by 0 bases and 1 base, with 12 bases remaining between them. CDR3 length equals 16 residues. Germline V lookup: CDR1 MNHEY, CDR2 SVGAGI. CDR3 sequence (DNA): TGTGCCAGCAGTTACTCCTCATGGGGGATCCAAGAGACCCAGTACTTC. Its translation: CASSYSSWGIQETQYF.

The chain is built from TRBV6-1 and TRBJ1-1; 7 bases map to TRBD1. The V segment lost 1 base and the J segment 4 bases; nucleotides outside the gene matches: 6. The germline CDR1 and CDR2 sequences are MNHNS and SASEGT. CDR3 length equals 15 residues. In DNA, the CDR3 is TGTGCCAGCAGTGAAGTTACAGGGGAAGGCACTGAAGCTTTCTTT. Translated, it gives CASSEVTGEGTEAFF.

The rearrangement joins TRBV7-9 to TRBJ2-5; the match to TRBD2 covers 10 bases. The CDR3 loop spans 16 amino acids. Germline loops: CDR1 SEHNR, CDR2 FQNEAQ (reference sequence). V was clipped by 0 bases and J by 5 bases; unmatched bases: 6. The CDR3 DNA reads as TGTGCCAGCAGCTTAGCGGGGACTAGCGAGGGGGAGACCCAGTACTTC. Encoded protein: CASSLAGTSEGETQYF.

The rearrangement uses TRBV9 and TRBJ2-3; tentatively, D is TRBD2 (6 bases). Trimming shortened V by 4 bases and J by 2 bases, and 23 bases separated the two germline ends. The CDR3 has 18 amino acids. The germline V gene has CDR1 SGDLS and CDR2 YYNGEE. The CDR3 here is CASSPTGLPRHNTDTQYF. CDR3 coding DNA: TGTGCCAGCAGCCCTACGGGACTTCCCCGACATAACACAGATACGCAGTATTTT. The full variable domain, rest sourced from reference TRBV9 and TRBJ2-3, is DSGVTQTPKHLITATGQRVTLRCSPRSGDLSVYWYQQSLDQGLQFLIQYYNGEERAKGNILERFSAQQFPDLHSELNLSSLELGDSALYFCASSPTGLPRHNTDTQYFGPGTRLTVL.

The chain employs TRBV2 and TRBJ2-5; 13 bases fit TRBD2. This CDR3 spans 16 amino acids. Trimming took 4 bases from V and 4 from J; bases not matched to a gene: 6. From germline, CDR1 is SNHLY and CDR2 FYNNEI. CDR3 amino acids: CASSGLAGGLGETQYF. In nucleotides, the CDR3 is TGTGCCAGCAGTGGACTAGCGGGGGGTCTGGGAGAGACCCAGTACTTC.

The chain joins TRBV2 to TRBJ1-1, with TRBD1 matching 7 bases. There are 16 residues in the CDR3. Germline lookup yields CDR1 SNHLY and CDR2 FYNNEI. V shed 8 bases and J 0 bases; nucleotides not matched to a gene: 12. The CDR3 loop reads CASWKMTGLMNTEAFF. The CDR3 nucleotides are TGTGCCAGCTGGAAAATGACAGGGCTTATGAACACTGAAGCTTTCTTT.

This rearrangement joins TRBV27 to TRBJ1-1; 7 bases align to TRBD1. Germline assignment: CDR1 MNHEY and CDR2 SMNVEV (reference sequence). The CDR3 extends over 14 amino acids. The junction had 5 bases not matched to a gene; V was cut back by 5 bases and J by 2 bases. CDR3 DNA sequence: TGTGCCAGCAGTCTTGGACAGGCTAACACTGAAGCTTTCTTT. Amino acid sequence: CASSLGQANTEAFF.

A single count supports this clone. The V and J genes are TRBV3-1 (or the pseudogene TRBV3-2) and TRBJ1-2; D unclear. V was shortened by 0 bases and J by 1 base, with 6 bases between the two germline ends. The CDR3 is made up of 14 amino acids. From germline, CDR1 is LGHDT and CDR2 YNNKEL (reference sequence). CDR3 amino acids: CASSQDDFNYGYTF. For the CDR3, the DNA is TGTGCCAGCAGCCAAGACGACTTTAACTATGGCTACACCTTC.